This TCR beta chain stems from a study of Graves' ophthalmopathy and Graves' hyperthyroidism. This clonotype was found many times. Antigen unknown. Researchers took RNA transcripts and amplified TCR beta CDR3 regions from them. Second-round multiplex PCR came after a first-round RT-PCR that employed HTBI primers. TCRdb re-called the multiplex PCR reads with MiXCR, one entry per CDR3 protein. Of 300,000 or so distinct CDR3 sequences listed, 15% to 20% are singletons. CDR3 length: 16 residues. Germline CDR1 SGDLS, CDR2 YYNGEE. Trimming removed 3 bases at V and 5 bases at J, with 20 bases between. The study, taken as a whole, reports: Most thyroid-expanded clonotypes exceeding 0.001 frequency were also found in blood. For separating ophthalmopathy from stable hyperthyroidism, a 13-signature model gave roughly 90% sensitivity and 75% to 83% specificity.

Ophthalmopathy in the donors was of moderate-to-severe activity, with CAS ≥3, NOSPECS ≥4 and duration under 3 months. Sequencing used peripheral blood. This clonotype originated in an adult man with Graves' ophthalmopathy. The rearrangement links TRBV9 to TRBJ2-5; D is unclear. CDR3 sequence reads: CASSDDPSLPDETQYF. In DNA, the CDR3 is TGTGCCAGCAGCGACGACCCCTCGCTACCGGATGAGACCCAGTACTTC. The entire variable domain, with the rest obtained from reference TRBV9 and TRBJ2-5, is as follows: DSGVTQTPKHLITATGQRVTLRCSPRSGDLSVYWYQQSLDQGLQFLIQYYNGEERAKGNILERFSAQQFPDLHSELNLSSLELGDSALYFCASSDDPSLPDETQYFGPGTRLLVL.